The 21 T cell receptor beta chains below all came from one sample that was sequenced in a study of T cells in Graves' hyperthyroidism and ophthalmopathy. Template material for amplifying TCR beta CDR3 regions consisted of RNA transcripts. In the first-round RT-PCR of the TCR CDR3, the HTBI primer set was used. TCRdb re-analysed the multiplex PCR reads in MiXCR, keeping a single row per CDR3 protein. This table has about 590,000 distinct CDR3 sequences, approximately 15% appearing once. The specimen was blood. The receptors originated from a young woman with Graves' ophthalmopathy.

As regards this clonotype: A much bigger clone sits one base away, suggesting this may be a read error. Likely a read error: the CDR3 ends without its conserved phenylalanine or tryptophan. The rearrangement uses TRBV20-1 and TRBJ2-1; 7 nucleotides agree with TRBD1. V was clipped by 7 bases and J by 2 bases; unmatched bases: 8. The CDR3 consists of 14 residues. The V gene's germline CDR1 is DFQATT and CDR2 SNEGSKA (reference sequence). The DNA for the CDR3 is TGCAGTGTCGCCGGGACAGAGACCTACAATGAGCAGTTCTCC. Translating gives CSVAGTETYNEQFS.

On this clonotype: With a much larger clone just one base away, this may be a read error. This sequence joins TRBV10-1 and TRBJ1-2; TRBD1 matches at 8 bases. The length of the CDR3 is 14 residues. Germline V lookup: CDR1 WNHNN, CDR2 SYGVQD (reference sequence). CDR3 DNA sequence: TGTGCCATCAGGATACAGGGGGAGAACTATGGCTACACCTTC. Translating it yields CAIRIQGENYGYTF.

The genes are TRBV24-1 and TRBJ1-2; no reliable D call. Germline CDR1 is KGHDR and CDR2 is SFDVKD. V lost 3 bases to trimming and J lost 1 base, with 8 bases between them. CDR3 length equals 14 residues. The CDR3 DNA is TGTGCCACCAGTGATCCTAGTAATAACTATGGCTACACCTTC. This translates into CATSDPSNNYGYTF.

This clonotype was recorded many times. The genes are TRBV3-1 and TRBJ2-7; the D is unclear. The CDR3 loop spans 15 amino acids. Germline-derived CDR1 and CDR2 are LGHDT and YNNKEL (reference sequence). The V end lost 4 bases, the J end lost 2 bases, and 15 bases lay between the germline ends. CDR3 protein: CASSPGRNAAYEQYF. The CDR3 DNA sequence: TGTGCCAGCAGCCCTGGGCGGAACGCCGCCTACGAGCAGTACTTC.

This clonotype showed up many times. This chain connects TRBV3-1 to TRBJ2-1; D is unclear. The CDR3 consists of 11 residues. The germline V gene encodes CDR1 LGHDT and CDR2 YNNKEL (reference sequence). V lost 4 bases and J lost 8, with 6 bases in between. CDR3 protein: CASSLMDEQFF. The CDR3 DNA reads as TGTGCCAGCAGCCTCATGGATGAGCAGTTCTTC.

DNA for the CDR3: TGTGCCAGTAGTACGGGTCCCCTGAACACTGAAGCTTTCTTT. This gives the protein CASSTGPLNTEAFF. The chain couples TRBV19 to TRBJ1-1; D gene unclear. The V end lost 4 bases, the J end lost 0 bases, and 9 bases lay between the germline ends. This CDR3 has 14 amino acids. Germline lookup yields CDR1 LNHDA and CDR2 SQIVND (reference sequence).

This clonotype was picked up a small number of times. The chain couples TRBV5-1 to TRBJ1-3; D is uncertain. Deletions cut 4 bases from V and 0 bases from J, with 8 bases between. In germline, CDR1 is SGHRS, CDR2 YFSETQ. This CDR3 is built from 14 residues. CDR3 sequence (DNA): TGCGCCAGCAGCGGAGCAGGCTCTGGAAACACCATATATTTT. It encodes CASSGAGSGNTIYF.

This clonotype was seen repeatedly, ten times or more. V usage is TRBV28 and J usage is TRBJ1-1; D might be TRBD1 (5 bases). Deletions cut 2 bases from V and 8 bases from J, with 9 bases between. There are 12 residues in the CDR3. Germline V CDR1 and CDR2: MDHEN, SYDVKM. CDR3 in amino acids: CASSLMRGEAFF. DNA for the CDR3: TGTGCCAGCAGTTTAATGCGGGGCGAAGCTTTCTTT.

Written as DNA, the CDR3 is TGTGCCAGCAGCCAGAGAACGGGGGAGGCCGTCGGATTTAATCAGCCCCAGCATTTT. This gives the protein CASSQRTGEAVGFNQPQHF. The chain couples TRBV3-1 to TRBJ1-5, with TRBD1 as a possible D gene (5 bases). V lost 3 bases and J 4 bases, leaving 25 bases between the germline ends. This CDR3 has 19 amino acids. Germline CDR1 is LGHDT and CDR2 is YNNKEL (reference sequence). Combining the CDR3 with reference TRBV3-1 and TRBJ1-5 gives the whole variable domain DTAVSQTPKYLVTQMGNDKSIKCEQNLGHDTMYWYKQDSKKFLKIMFSYNNKELIINETVPNRFSPKSPDKAHLNLHINSLELGDSAVYFCASSQRTGEAVGFNQPQHFGDGTRLSIL.

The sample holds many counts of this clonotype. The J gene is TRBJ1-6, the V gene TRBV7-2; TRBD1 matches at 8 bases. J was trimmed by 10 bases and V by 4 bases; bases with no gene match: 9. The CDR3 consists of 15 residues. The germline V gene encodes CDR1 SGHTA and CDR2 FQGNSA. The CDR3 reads CASSSGQGFWSPLHF. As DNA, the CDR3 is TGTGCCAGCAGCTCCGGACAGGGATTTTGGTCACCCCTCCACTTT.

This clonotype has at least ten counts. The CDR3: CASSYSTRNTEAFF. CDR3 DNA sequence: TGTGCCAGCAGTTATTCGACAAGGAACACTGAAGCTTTCTTT. This rearrangement joins TRBV6-6 to TRBJ1-1; no clear D gene. Per germline, CDR1 MNHNY and CDR2 SVGAGI (reference sequence). The length of the CDR3 is 14 residues. Trimming left V 3 bases short and J 1 base short, with 9 bases between.

This CDR3 is CASSTRTGGDTEAFF. CDR3 sequence (DNA): TGTGCCAGCAGCACACGAACAGGGGGGGACACTGAAGCTTTCTTT. The V and J genes are TRBV11-2 and TRBJ1-1, with TRBD1 matching over 8 bases. V dropped 5 bases and J dropped 3; count of bases not matched to a gene: 8. The CDR3 covers 15 residues. Germline CDR1 and CDR2: SGHAT and FQNNGV.

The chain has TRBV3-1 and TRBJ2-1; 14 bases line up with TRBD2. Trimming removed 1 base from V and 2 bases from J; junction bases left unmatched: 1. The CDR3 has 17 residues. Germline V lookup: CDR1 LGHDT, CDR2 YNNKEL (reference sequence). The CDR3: CASSQGGLAGAYNEQFF. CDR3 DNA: TGTGCCAGCAGCCAAGGGGGACTAGCGGGAGCCTACAATGAGCAGTTCTTC.

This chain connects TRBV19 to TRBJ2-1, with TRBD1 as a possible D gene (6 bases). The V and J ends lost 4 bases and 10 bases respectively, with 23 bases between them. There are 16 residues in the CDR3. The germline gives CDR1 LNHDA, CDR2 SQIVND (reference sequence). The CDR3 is CASSTLQGWGKTEQFF. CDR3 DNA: TGTGCCAGTAGTACTTTACAGGGATGGGGGAAGACCGAGCAGTTCTTC. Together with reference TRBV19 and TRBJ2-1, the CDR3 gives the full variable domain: DGGITQSPKYLFRKEGQNVTLSCEQNLNHDAMYWYRQDPGQGLRLIYYSQIVNDFQKGDIAEGYSVSREKKESFPLTVTSAQKNPTAFYLCASSTLQGWGKTEQFFGPGTRLTVL.

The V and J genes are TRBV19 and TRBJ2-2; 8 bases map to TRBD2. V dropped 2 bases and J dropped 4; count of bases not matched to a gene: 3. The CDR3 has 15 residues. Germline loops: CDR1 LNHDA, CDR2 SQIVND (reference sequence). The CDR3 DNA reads TGTGCCAGTAGTATAAGGACTAGCAGCACCGGGGAGCTGTTTTTT. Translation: CASSIRTSSTGELFF.

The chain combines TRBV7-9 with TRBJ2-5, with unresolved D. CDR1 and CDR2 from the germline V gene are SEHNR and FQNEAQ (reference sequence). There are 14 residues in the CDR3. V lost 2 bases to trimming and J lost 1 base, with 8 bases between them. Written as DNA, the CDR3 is TGTGCCAGCAGCTTAATCCAGGTCCAAGAGACCCAGTACTTC. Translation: CASSLIQVQETQYF.

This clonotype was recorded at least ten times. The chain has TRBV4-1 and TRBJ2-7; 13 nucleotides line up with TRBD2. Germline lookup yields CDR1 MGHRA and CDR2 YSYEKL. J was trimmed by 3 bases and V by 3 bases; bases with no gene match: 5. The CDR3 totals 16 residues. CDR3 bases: TGCGCCAGCAGCCAGGTACTAGCGGGAGGGGTCTACGAGCAGTACTTC. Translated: CASSQVLAGGVYEQYF.

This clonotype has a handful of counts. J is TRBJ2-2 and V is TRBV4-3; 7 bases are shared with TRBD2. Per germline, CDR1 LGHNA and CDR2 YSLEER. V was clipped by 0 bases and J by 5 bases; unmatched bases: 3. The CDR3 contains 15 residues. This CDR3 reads CASSQEISGTGELFF. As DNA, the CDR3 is TGCGCCAGCAGCCAAGAGATTAGCGGGACCGGGGAGCTGTTTTTT.

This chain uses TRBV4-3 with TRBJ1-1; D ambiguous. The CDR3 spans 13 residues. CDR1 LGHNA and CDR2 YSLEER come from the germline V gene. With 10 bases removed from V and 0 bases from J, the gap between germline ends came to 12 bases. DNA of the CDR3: TGCGCCACCGGTCGGCAATTGAACACTGAAGCTTTCTTT. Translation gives CATGRQLNTEAFF.

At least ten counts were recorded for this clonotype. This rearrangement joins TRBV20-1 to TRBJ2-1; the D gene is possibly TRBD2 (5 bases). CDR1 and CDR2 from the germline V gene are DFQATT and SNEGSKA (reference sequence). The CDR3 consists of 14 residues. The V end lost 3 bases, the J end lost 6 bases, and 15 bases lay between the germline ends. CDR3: CSASKASLGNEQFF. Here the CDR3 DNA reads TGCAGTGCTAGTAAGGCTAGCCTGGGCAATGAGCAGTTCTTC.

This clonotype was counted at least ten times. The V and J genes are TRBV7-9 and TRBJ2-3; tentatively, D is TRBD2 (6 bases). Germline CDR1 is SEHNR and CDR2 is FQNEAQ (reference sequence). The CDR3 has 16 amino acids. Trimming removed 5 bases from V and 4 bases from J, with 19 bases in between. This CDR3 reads CASSPPGRNPPDTQYF. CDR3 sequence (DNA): TGTGCCAGCAGCCCGCCCGGGAGAAACCCCCCAGATACGCAGTATTTT.